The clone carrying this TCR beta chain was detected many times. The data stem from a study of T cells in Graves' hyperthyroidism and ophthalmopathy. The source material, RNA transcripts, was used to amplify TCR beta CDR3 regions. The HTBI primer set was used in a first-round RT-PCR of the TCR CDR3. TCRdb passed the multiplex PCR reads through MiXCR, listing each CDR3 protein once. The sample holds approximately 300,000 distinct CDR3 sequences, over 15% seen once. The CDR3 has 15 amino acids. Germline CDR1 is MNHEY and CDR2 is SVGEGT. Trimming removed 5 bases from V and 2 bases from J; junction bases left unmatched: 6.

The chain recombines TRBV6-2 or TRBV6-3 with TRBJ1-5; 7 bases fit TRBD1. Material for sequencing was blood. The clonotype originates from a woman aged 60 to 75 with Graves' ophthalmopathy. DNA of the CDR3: TGTGCCAGCAGTCCTCAGGGGGTGGGCAATCAGCCCCAGCATTTT. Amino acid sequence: CASSPQGVGNQPQHF.